These 12 T cell receptor beta chains share one sample of origin, sequenced in a study of CD8+ T cells in alopecia areata. RNA extraction was followed by reverse transcription into cDNA, which acted as the sequencing template. This table comes from immunoSEQ multiplex PCR, and its TCRdb copy is limited to in-frame clones, with some not included. The sample comprises about 64,000 clones, 44% of which are singletons, and 51% rests with the top ten. Input material: NKG2D-low CD8+ T cells sorted from blood. Every receptor here comes from a human donor with alopecia areata.

V and J are TRBV19 and TRBJ1-2; D unresolved. Trimming removed 6 bases at V and 4 bases at J, with 12 bases between. This CDR3 comprises 13 residues. Per germline, CDR1 LNHDA and CDR2 SQIVND (reference sequence). The CDR3 region has the DNA TGTGCCAGTAGCCCCAGCGGTTTCTATGGCTACACCTTC. As protein: CASSPSGFYGYTF.

The CDR3 spells CASSEGHTNTEAFF. CDR3 in DNA: TGTGCCAGCAGTGAAGGGCACACTAACACTGAAGCTTTCTTT. The chain joins TRBV25-1 to TRBJ1-1; D is ambiguous. Germline V gives CDR1 MGHDK, CDR2 SYGVNS. This CDR3 region has 14 residues. The ends were cut back, 2 bases at V and 2 bases at J, with 9 bases in the middle.

The chain has TRBV27 and TRBJ2-7; unclear D gene. This CDR3 comprises 13 residues. V shed 0 bases and J shed 7 bases, with 10 bases lying between them. The germline CDR1 and CDR2 sequences are MNHEY and SMNVEV (reference sequence). In nucleotides, the CDR3 is TGTGCCAGCAGTTTATCCCAACGATGGGAGCAGTACTTC. It yields the protein CASSLSQRWEQYF.

This clone was seen only a few times. This chain connects TRBV28 to TRBJ2-3; the D gene could be TRBD1 or TRBD2 (5 bases each). V gave up 5 bases and J gave up 4 bases, with 13 bases separating them. Germline loops: CDR1 MDHEN, CDR2 SYDVKM. The CDR3 is 14 amino acids. The CDR3 nucleotides are TGTGCCAGCAGTGACAGCTTCGGGGCAGATACGCAGTATTTT. Its translation: CASSDSFGADTQYF. The variable domain in full, completed from reference TRBV28 and TRBJ2-3, reads DVKVTQSSRYLVKRTGEKVFLECVQDMDHENMFWYRQDPGLGLRLIYFSYDVKMKEKGDIPEGYSVSREKKERFSLILESASTNQTSMYLCASSDSFGADTQYFGPGTRLTVL.

This clone came up a few times. CDR3 amino acids: CASSQDTDTQYF. Written as DNA, the CDR3 is TGTGCCAGCAGCCAGGACACAGATACGCAGTATTTT. This sequence joins TRBV27 and TRBJ2-3; D unclear. Trimming pared 6 bases from V and 2 bases from J, leaving 6 bases between. Germline values: CDR1 MNHEY, CDR2 SMNVEV (reference sequence). The length of the CDR3 is 12 residues.

The chain employs TRBV13 and TRBJ2-7; 7 nucleotides agree with TRBD1. CDR1 and CDR2 (germline): PRHDT, FYEKMQ (reference sequence). V shed 4 bases and J 1 base; nucleotides not matched to a gene: 13. The length of the CDR3 is 17 residues. CDR3 in amino acids: CASSSIGTVLTSYEQYF. CDR3 DNA sequence: TGTGCCAGCAGCTCTATCGGGACAGTCCTTACGTCCTACGAGCAGTACTTC.

The J gene is TRBJ2-1, the V gene TRBV7-9; no clear D. This CDR3 comprises 13 residues. V dropped 0 bases and J dropped 5 bases, with 5 bases sitting between them. Germline V gene data show CDR1 as SEHNR and CDR2 as FQNEAQ (reference sequence). The CDR3: CASSLAGDNEQFF. CDR3 nucleotide sequence: TGTGCCAGCAGCTTAGCGGGCGACAATGAGCAGTTCTTC.

The chain has TRBV7-8 and TRBJ2-1; D gene ambiguous. Germline values: CDR1 SGHVS, CDR2 FQNEAQ. The V and J ends lost 6 bases and 4 bases respectively, with 16 bases between them. The CDR3 is 15 amino acids. The CDR3 loop is CASRPIERPYNEQFF. The CDR3 DNA sequence: TGTGCCAGCAGACCAATAGAGAGACCATACAATGAGCAGTTCTTC.

The rearrangement joins TRBV30 to TRBJ2-7; 10 positions match TRBD2. V lost 1 base and J lost 3; bases outside the gene matches: 3. The CDR3 covers 14 residues. Germline V lookup: CDR1 GTSNPN, CDR2 SVGIG (reference sequence). The DNA of the CDR3 is TGTGCCTGGAGTGATTCTAGCGGGGGCTACGAGCAGTACTTC. Encoded protein: CAWSDSSGGYEQYF.

The V gene is TRBV27, the J gene TRBJ2-7; D might be TRBD1 (5 bases). This CDR3 has 11 amino acids. Trimming took 7 bases from V and 6 from J, leaving 10 bases between them. The V gene's germline CDR1 is MNHEY and CDR2 SMNVEV (reference sequence). CDR3 sequence (DNA): TGTGCCAGCACAAAAGGGGCCGAGCAGTACTTC. As protein: CASTKGAEQYF.

This chain connects TRBV6-5 to TRBJ2-1, with 10 bases aligning to TRBD2. Trimming cost V 4 bases and J 9 bases; bases outside gene matches: 9. In germline, CDR1 is MNHEY, CDR2 SVGAGI. This CDR3 comprises 15 residues. CDR3 nucleotide sequence: TGTGCCAGCAGTTTCGTGACTAGCGGGCTGGGTGAGCAGTTCTTC. This codes for CASSFVTSGLGEQFF.

About this clone itself: A junction boundary mismatches the germline segment, possibly from a read error. The chain has TRBV7-2 and TRBJ2-3; TRBD1 is a possible D gene (6 bases). Germline CDR1 reads SGHTA; CDR2 reads FQGNSA. This CDR3 spans 16 amino acids. The CDR3 region has the DNA TGCGCCAGCAGCCAAGAAGGGCCAGGGGCCCCAGATACGCAGTATTTT. Protein: CASSQEGPGAPDTQYF.